Listed below are T cell receptor beta chains from one sample, sequenced in a study of blood T cell repertoires in COVID-19. Generated by immunoSEQ multiplex PCR, the TCRdb table keeps only in-frame clones and is missing some. The sample contains approximately 150,000 clones, approximately 87% of which appear only once. The sample was peripheral blood. All receptors derive from a man aged 45-65 years who had recovered from COVID-19. Each CDR3 is given with its conserved first and last residue. A D gene is named only where the DNA matches it firmly.

j_call: TRBJ1-1; v_call: TRBV3-1/TRBV3-2; d_call: TRBD1; cdr3_aa: CASSLGQVRLNTEAFF; cdr3_nt: TGTGCCAGCAGCCTAGGACAGGTACGCTTGAACACTGAAGCTTTCTTT
j_call: TRBJ2-5; v_call: TRBV7-9; d_call: TRBD2; cdr3_aa: CASSSKGLAPEETQYF; cdr3_nt: TGTGCCAGCAGCTCCAAGGGACTAGCGCCTGAAGAGACCCAGTACTTC
j_call: TRBJ1-5; v_call: TRBV5-5; d_call: -; cdr3_aa: CASSLGGVGNQPQHF; cdr3_nt: TGTGCCAGCAGCTTGGGGGGCGTCGGCAATCAGCCCCAGCATTTT
j_call: TRBJ1-2; v_call: TRBV4-1; d_call: -; cdr3_aa: CASSQDGGGYGYTF; cdr3_nt: TGCGCCAGCAGCCAAGATGGGGGGGGTTATGGCTACACCTTC
j_call: TRBJ1-2; v_call: TRBV30; d_call: -; cdr3_aa: CAWSASGVGYTF; cdr3_nt: TGTGCCTGGAGTGCCTCAGGGGTCGGCTACACCTTC
j_call: TRBJ2-5; v_call: TRBV9; d_call: TRBD2; cdr3_aa: CASSVGPGREETQYF; cdr3_nt: TGTGCCAGCAGCGTAGGCCCAGGGAGGGAAGAGACCCAGTACTTC
j_call: TRBJ2-1; v_call: TRBV7-2; d_call: TRBD2; cdr3_aa: CASSRLAVKGEQFF; cdr3_nt: TGTGCCAGCAGTAGACTAGCGGTTAAAGGGGAGCAGTTCTTC
j_call: TRBJ2-4; v_call: TRBV6-5; d_call: TRBD1; cdr3_aa: CASRDRNGAKNIQYF; cdr3_nt: TGTGCCAGCAGGGACAGGAATGGAGCCAAAAACATTCAGTACTTC
j_call: TRBJ1-1; v_call: TRBV5-6; d_call: -; cdr3_aa: CASSPYEGYSTEAFF; cdr3_nt: TGTGCCAGCAGCCCCTATGAGGGCTATAGCACTGAAGCTTTCTTT
j_call: TRBJ2-3; v_call: TRBV2; d_call: TRBD2; cdr3_aa: CARTGLAGGLGTDTQYF; cdr3_nt: TGTGCCAGGACGGGACTAGCGGGGGGGCTTGGCACAGATACGCAGTATTTT
j_call: TRBJ2-3; v_call: TRBV9; d_call: TRBD2; cdr3_aa: CASSSEGPTSGGLSTDTQYF; cdr3_nt: TGTGCCAGCAGCTCAGAGGGGCCGACTAGCGGGGGCCTAAGCACAGATACGCAGTATTTT
j_call: TRBJ2-3; v_call: TRBV6-5; d_call: TRBD2; cdr3_aa: CASTPARGADTQYF; cdr3_nt: TGTGCCAGCACGCCCGCCCGGGGGGCAGATACGCAGTATTTT
j_call: TRBJ2-1; v_call: TRBV7-6; d_call: TRBD1; cdr3_aa: CASSLWGGDREFYNEQFF; cdr3_nt: TGTGCCAGCAGCTTATGGGGTGGCGACAGGGAATTCTACAATGAGCAGTTCTTC
j_call: TRBJ2-3; v_call: TRBV5-1; d_call: TRBD1; cdr3_aa: CASSPGQGELSTDTQYF; cdr3_nt: TGCGCCAGCAGCCCGGGACAGGGGGAACTGAGCACAGATACGCAGTATTTT
j_call: TRBJ2-3; v_call: TRBV5-1; d_call: -; cdr3_aa: CASSFLGKTDTQYF; cdr3_nt: TGCGCCAGCAGCTTCCTCGGGAAAACAGATACGCAGTATTTT
j_call: TRBJ1-1; v_call: TRBV6-5; d_call: TRBD1; cdr3_aa: CASSKKTGGEEAFF; cdr3_nt: TGTGCCAGCAGTAAAAAGACAGGGGGCGAAGAAGCTTTCTTT
j_call: TRBJ2-7; v_call: TRBV7-7; d_call: TRBD1; cdr3_aa: CASSPGQGRDEQYF; cdr3_nt: TGTGCCAGCAGCCCCGGACAGGGTCGGGACGAGCAGTACTTC